One TCR beta chain is described in this entry. J gave up 0 bases and V 0 bases, and 10 bases lay outside the gene matches. This CDR3 has 18 residues. Germline V gene lookup returns CDR1 SGHTA and CDR2 FQGNSA. The record originates from a study of blood T cell repertoires in COVID-19. The wider study: Sites in the United States, Italy and Spain provided acute and convalescent COVID-19 samples. PBMCs, B-cell-depleted T cells, or T cells were the source of the cDNA or gDNA that made up the material.

Only in-frame clones appear in the TCRdb table, and some are missing; sequencing was by immunoSEQ multiplex PCR. The sample carries 35,000 to 50,000 clones, just under 85% recorded once. The receptor comes from a human donor with acute or convalescent COVID-19. The donor label of this sample is uncertain. This chain connects TRBV7-2 to TRBJ2-7, with TRBD1 identical over 8 bases. Sequenced material: peripheral blood. The CDR3 nucleotides are TGTGCCAGCAGCTTAGCCCATCCCGGGACAGGTCACTCCTACGAGCAGTACTTC. Translated: CASSLAHPGTGHSYEQYF. The entire variable domain, with the rest obtained from reference TRBV7-2 and TRBJ2-7, is as follows: GAGVSQSPSNKVTEKGKDVELRCDPISGHTALYWYRQSLGQGLEFLIYFQGNSAPDKSGLPSDRFSAERTGGSVSTLTIQRTQQEDSAVYLCASSLAHPGTGHSYEQYFGPGTRLTVT.